This T cell receptor (beta chain) was sequenced in a study of blood T cell repertoires in COVID-19. Study-level information: Samples representing acute and convalescent COVID-19 were sourced from the United States, Italy and Spain. Sample material is recorded as cDNA or gDNA derived from T cells, B-cell-depleted T cells, or PBMCs.

The CDR3 extends over 19 amino acids. V lost 6 bases to trimming and J lost 5 bases; unmatched junction nucleotides: 17. CDR1 is LNHDA and CDR2 is SQIVND in the germline V gene (reference sequence). Under the authors' procedure: The assay estimated nucleated cells by amplifying reference gene primers. Using immunoSEQ multiplex PCR, the repertoire was profiled, and TCRdb retains in-frame clones only, with some absent. The V and J calls and clone size are taken from that table; D and trimming were inferred from the DNA. This table has around 18,000 clones, around 80% appearing once. The receptor was derived from a man older than 75 with acute or convalescent COVID-19. The sample taken for sequencing was peripheral blood. The rearrangement links TRBV19 to TRBJ2-6, with 9 positions matching TRBD1. CDR3 sequence: CASRDRPGQGKVWANVLTF. CDR3 sequence (DNA): TGTGCCAGTAGGGATCGGCCGGGACAGGGTAAAGTCTGGGCCAACGTCCTGACTTTC.